This entry lists 7 T cell receptor beta chains sequenced from one sample in a study of technical replicates of blood from a few donors. Method: immunoSEQ multiplex PCR; TCRdb's copy keeps in-frame clones and lacks some. Among around 60,000 clones listed, 80% to 90% were seen once. Sequencing was carried out using PBMCs. Receptors originate from a human donor in good health. Some clones in this sample may be carry-over from other donors' samples.

The J gene is TRBJ2-3, the V gene TRBV7-9; no clear D gene. Trimming cost V 3 bases and J 6 bases, with 4 bases left between them. Looked up from germline, CDR1 is SEHNR and CDR2 is FQNEAQ (reference sequence). The CDR3 totals 11 residues. The CDR3 spells CASSFYDTQYF. DNA of the CDR3: TGTGCCAGCAGCTTCTATGATACGCAGTATTTT.

CDR3 sequence reads: CASSGGQGGNIQYF. CDR3 nucleotide sequence: TGTGCCAGCAGCGGGGGACAAGGGGGAAACATTCAGTACTTC. This chain uses TRBV9 with TRBJ2-4, with D perhaps matching TRBD1 (6 bases). CDR1 is SGDLS and CDR2 is YYNGEE in the germline V gene. This CDR3 is 14 amino acids long. V lost 3 bases and J lost 6, with 13 bases in between.

The DNA for the CDR3 is TGTGCCAGTAGTCTGAGCCCCTTGTACGAGCAGTACTTC. This encodes CASSLSPLYEQYF. The chain is built from TRBV19 and TRBJ2-7; D is ambiguous. This CDR3 region has 13 residues. The V and J ends lost 5 bases and 4 bases respectively, with 12 bases between them. Germline CDR1 reads LNHDA; CDR2 reads SQIVND (reference sequence). The complete variable domain, with remaining parts taken from reference TRBV19 and TRBJ2-7, reads DGGITQSPKYLFRKEGQNVTLSCEQNLNHDAMYWYRQDPGQGLRLIYYSQIVNDFQKGDIAEGYSVSREKKESFPLTVTSAQKNPTAFYLCASSLSPLYEQYFGPGTRLTVT.

The chain recombines TRBV4-3 with TRBJ2-6, with D possibly TRBD2 on 6 matching bases. The CDR3 is made up of 17 amino acids. The germline gives CDR1 LGHNA, CDR2 YSLEER. Trimming shortened V by 0 bases and J by 0 bases, and 9 bases separated the two germline ends. The CDR3 here is CASSQEGLLSGANVLTF. The DNA of the CDR3 is TGCGCCAGCAGCCAAGAGGGACTCCTCTCTGGGGCCAACGTCCTGACTTTC.

This chain connects TRBV5-4 to TRBJ2-5; a possible D gene is TRBD2 (6 bases). Trimming took 2 bases from V and 4 from J, leaving 15 bases between them. The CDR3 has 15 amino acids. The germline gives CDR1 SGHNT, CDR2 YYREEE (reference sequence). CDR3 region: CASSFRKPGGETQYF. The CDR3 coding sequence is TGTGCCAGCAGCTTTCGGAAGCCCGGGGGAGAGACCCAGTACTTC. The complete variable domain, with remaining parts taken from reference TRBV5-4 and TRBJ2-5, reads ETGVTQSPTHLIKTRGQQVTLRCSSQSGHNTVSWYQQALGQGPQFIFQYYREEENGRGNFPPRFSGLQFPNYSSELNVNALELDDSALYLCASSFRKPGGETQYFGPGTRLLVL.

The V call is TRBV30, the J call TRBJ2-1, with D perhaps TRBD2 (6 bases). Germline V gene lookup returns CDR1 GTSNPN and CDR2 SVGIG (reference sequence). This CDR3 spans 15 amino acids. The ends were cut back, 2 bases at V and 0 bases at J, with 11 bases in the middle. CDR3 loop: CAWSLKTSSYNEQFF. The CDR3 DNA is TGTGCCTGGAGTCTTAAGACTAGCTCCTACAATGAGCAGTTCTTC.

In DNA, the CDR3 is TGTGCCAGCAGTTTCCGACAGGGGGCAGGGGAGACCCAGTACTTC. It specifies CASSFRQGAGETQYF. V gene TRBV27 combines with J gene TRBJ2-5; 10 bases match TRBD1. This CDR3 has 15 residues. Germline lookup yields CDR1 MNHEY and CDR2 SMNVEV (reference sequence). J lost 5 bases, V lost 3 bases, and 6 bases had no gene match.